A selection of T cell receptor beta chains follows, all from one sample in a study of T cells in Graves' hyperthyroidism and ophthalmopathy. Each CDR3 protein is one row after TCRdb ran MiXCR on the multiplex PCR reads. The sample holds about 700,000 distinct CDR3 sequences, around 15% seen once. Material: blood. Receptor source: a woman aged 18-29 years with Graves' hyperthyroidism. The CDR3 runs from the conserved cysteine through the conserved F or W. The D gene is left open where the match is weak. Rows give clone size only sometimes, using once, few, many, or a class for an expanded clone.

j_call | clone_size | v_call | d_call | cdr3_nt | cdr3_aa
TRBJ2-1 | . | TRBV12-5 | TRBD2 | TGTGCTAGTGGTTTGACCCAAAAGGCTAGCGGAACTTTATACAATGAGCAGTTCTTC | CASGLTQKASGTLYNEQFF
TRBJ2-7 | many | TRBV13 | . | TGTGCCAGCAGCCTACTTAATTACGAGCAGTACTTC | CASSLLNYEQYF
TRBJ2-3 | many | TRBV30 | TRBD2 | TGTGCCTGGAGGAGGCTAGCGGCTTATACGCAGTATTTT | CAWRRLAAYTQYF
TRBJ1-1 | many | TRBV28 | TRBD1 | TGTGCCAGCAGTTTATCGACAGGGGGCCTCACTGAAGCTTTCTTT | CASSLSTGGLTEAFF
TRBJ1-2 | once | TRBV7-2 | TRBD1 | TGTGCCAGCAGCCATGCCCGGACAGGGGTCCCTAGGGGCTACACCTTC | CASSHARTGVPRGYTF
TRBJ2-2 | few | TRBV6-2/TRBV6-3 | . | TGTGCCAGCAGTTACGAGGGGCGGCAGCCCGGGGAGCTGTTTTTT | CASSYEGRQPGELFF
TRBJ2-1 | many | TRBV28 | . | TGTGCCAGCCTGCAACCGGGCCTGACCGAGGATGAGCAGTTCTTC | CASLQPGLTEDEQFF
TRBJ2-3 | many | TRBV7-2 | TRBD2 | TGTGCCAGCAGCTGGGGGAGTAGCGGGAGCGGAACAGATACGCAGTATTTT | CASSWGSSGSGTDTQYF
TRBJ1-1 | many | TRBV28 | . | TGTGCCAGCAGTCATTCGTTGGGGGGGGACACTGAAGCTTTCTTT | CASSHSLGGDTEAFF
TRBJ2-7 | . | TRBV7-8 | . | TGTGCCAGCACCCTCACGAGAAGGTCGTATATATCCGAGCAGTACTTC | CASTLTRRSYISEQYF
TRBJ2-7 | . | TRBV6-1 | . | TGTGCCAGCAGTGAGGGAACAAGGGGACCCTACGAGCAGTACTTC | CASSEGTRGPYEQYF